One and the same sample provided the 5 T cell receptor beta chains below, sequenced in a study of shared clonotypes between healthy human individuals (TCRdb year 2020). The library was made by the immunoSEQ multiplex PCR assay. The clones in this table, taken by TCRdb from immuneACCESS, are in-frame only. Not every clone is retained; where verified, under half of the shortfall comes from an unresolved V gene, and the cause of the rest is unknown. The sample has roughly 2,500,000 clones on record, approximately 94% of them singletons. The ten largest make up approximately 0.35% of the sample. Sequenced sample: naive CD4+ T cells from PBMCs. Read against the paper, the sample's cell subset or site label means: CD45RA+ positively selected. The source is a man younger than 30 in good health. Some clones in this sample may be carry-over from other donors' samples.

The chain links TRBV6-1 to TRBJ1-5; D unresolved. The CDR3 is 15 amino acids. Between the trimmed V and J ends, which lost 0 bases and 5 bases, there was a span of 11 bases. Looked up from germline, CDR1 is MNHNS and CDR2 is SASEGT. CDR3 sequence reads: CASSEALMGYQPQHF. DNA of the CDR3: TGTGCCAGCAGTGAAGCGTTAATGGGCTATCAGCCCCAGCATTTT.

The chain recombines TRBV27 with TRBJ1-1, with a weak D call TRBD1 (5 bases). The CDR3 has 14 amino acids. V shed 7 bases and J shed 6 bases, with 18 bases lying between them. Germline lookup yields CDR1 MNHEY and CDR2 SMNVEV (reference sequence). CDR3 sequence reads: CASKRDGGGAEAFF. In nucleotides, the CDR3 is TGTGCCAGCAAGAGGGACGGCGGAGGGGCTGAAGCTTTCTTT.

V usage is TRBV5-8 and J usage is TRBJ1-1; D is possibly TRBD1 (5 bases). Germline lookup yields CDR1 SGHTS and CDR2 YDEGEE. V lost 2 bases to trimming and J lost 4 bases, with 9 bases between them. This CDR3 comprises 13 residues. CDR3 residues: CASSFWGGTEAFF. The CDR3 nucleotides are TGTGCCAGCAGCTTCTGGGGGGGCACTGAAGCTTTCTTT.

This chain links TRBV2 with TRBJ2-5; 8 bases agree with TRBD1. CDR1 and CDR2 (germline): SNHLY, FYNNEI. CDR3 length equals 13 residues. The V gene end was trimmed by 4 bases and the J gene end by 5 bases; junction bases not matched to a gene: 3. This CDR3 reads CASSGTGMETQYF. In DNA form, the CDR3 reads TGTGCCAGCAGTGGGACAGGGATGGAGACCCAGTACTTC. The variable domain in full, with the rest retrieved from reference TRBV2 and TRBJ2-5, is EPEVTQTPSHQVTQMGQEVILRCVPISNHLYFYWYRQILGQKVEFLVSFYNNEISEKSEIFDDQFSVERPDGSNFTLKIRSTKLEDSAMYFCASSGTGMETQYFGPGTRLLVL.

This rearrangement joins TRBV5-1 to TRBJ2-1, with 9 bases identical to TRBD2. This CDR3 spans 16 amino acids. CDR1 is SGHRS, CDR2 YFSETQ, per germline. Unmatched junction bases numbered 5, after V lost 4 bases and J lost 0 bases. The DNA of the CDR3 is TGCGCCAGCAGCACGCCGACTAGCGGCTCCTACAATGAGCAGTTCTTC. This codes for CASSTPTSGSYNEQFF.